This TCR beta chain stems from a study of blood T cells in healthy people across ages. Study-level findings and limits: It was not known whether donors were CMV positive (a possible confounder of expanded clonotype changes). More naive CD4+ cells and higher diversity marked long-lived donors relative to aged donors.

The CDR3 covers 14 residues. The germline CDR1 and CDR2 sequences are SGHTA and FQGTGA. V lost 5 bases, J lost 0 bases, and 11 bases lay in between. A remark on this clonotype: Its cognate antigen is unknown.

Every donor provided roughly 10 milliliters of peripheral blood. It was with a sample-barcoded 5' primer and a J-beta primer mix that a second PCR of roughly 7 to 12 cycles was run. Every sample produced at least 2.5 million CDR3-containing paired-end reads. TCRdb fed the 5' RACE reads into MiXCR, producing one record per CDR3 protein. This sample yields hundreds of thousands of distinct CDR3 sequences, of which over 40% are seen a single time; around 30% belongs to the top ten. Material for sequencing was blood. The V gene is TRBV7-3, the J gene TRBJ2-7, with D possibly being TRBD1 (6 bases). The source of this sequence is a man older than 75 in good health. The CDR3 DNA reads as TGTGCCAGCAGCCCCCGGGACAACTCCTACGAGCAGTACTTC. Translation: CASSPRDNSYEQYF.